This is a list of T cell receptor beta chains from one sample in a study of T cell repertoires in cytomegalovirus infection. TCRdb fed the reads into MiXCR, producing one record per CDR3 protein. The repertoire holds 740,000 or so distinct CDR3 sequences, with less than 40% as singletons. Sequenced: PBMCs. The receptors shown here come from a human donor in good health (CMV status not recorded). Some clones in this sample may be carry-over from other donors' samples. Both conserved end residues are trimmed from each CDR3.

TRBV24-1	ATSDSKDRPSYGYT
TRBV18	ASSPSLAGGRGEQF
TRBV10-3	AISLGVNTEAF
TRBV15	STATGEGINSNQPQH
TRBV4-1	ASSSGQGGYNEQF
TRBV15	ATSRDRGRFCLLLRCFPGELF
TRBV28	ASQGGSDIQY
TRBV27	ASSPFGGLGEKLF
TRBV29-1	SVEVGGSNGNEQF
TRBV6-6	ASSYSKYQYTEAF
TRBV7-9	ASSLKARLRNEQF
TRBV10-3	ATTDQGIGTQY
TRBV6-5	ASSYRQGGGEQY
TRBV18	ASSPVQLAQGYGYT
TRBV19	ASMDSYGYT
TRBV13	ASSSGLAGVDEQF
TRBV27	ASSFFPTGRSYEQY
TRBV7-6	ASSHGDPNYEQY
TRBV7-2	ASRGYTDTQY
TRBV29-1	SVEGRGTEAF
TRBV7-2	ASSAGTGQYGYT
TRBV27	ASSLRGILPGADPNYGYT
TRBV28	ASSTLNTGTVYGYT
TRBV12-3/TRBV12-4	AGSFGNQPQH
TRBV7-2	ASSPDNWRYQETQY
TRBV7-2	ASSFVGAPNEKLF
TRBV12-3/TRBV12-4	ASSDNLGRGQRDTQY
TRBV7-9	ASSLPPRFSGTYETQY
TRBV12-3/TRBV12-4	ATSTGSNTEAF
TRBV29-1	SVEDHPSGTYNEQF
TRBV3-1	ASSQDSPQY
TRBV7-3	ASSPTGENTEAF
TRBV2	ASRKTGGYNEQF
TRBV29-1	SVEGRGGEQY
TRBV6-1	ASSPLWGVGQGPGYT
TRBV15	ATSRGSGGQETQY
TRBV11-2	ASSLDYWTSSYNEQF
TRBV7-2	ASSSFGTGTLWGPNEQF
TRBV20-1	SASGAGLGYEQY
TRBV10-3	AITSRGGSDEQF
TRBV4-1	ASSQDRLNTEAF
TRBV7-9	ASIANWGGETQY
TRBV10-3	AISGDKGFYTEAF
TRBV27	ASSFTTGLAYNSPLH
TRBV19	ASSIRGGQGGRQPQH
TRBV19	ASSIGTGGAYEQY
TRBV12-3/TRBV12-4	ASSFLRGAGGLSPSGANVLT
TRBV12-3/TRBV12-4	ASRAGVLEAF